The next 20 T cell receptor beta chains were all read from a single sample in a study of Tregs in tolerant kidney transplant recipients. Clones were sequenced by immunoSEQ multiplex PCR, and TCRdb holds only the in-frame ones, with some missing. The sample contains 200,000 to 300,000 clones, 80% to 85% of which appear only once. The sequenced sample was CD4+ T cells from blood. The receptors derive from a human donor in good health.

The V and J genes are TRBV10-2 and TRBJ2-1, with 12 bases matching TRBD2. CDR1 WSHSY and CDR2 SAAADI come from the germline V gene. V shed 6 bases and J 7 bases; nucleotides not matched to a gene: 4. This CDR3 region has 14 residues. CDR3 residues: CASRATSGGNEQFF. CDR3 coding DNA: TGCGCCAGCAGGGCGACTAGCGGGGGTAATGAGCAGTTCTTC.

Worth noting for this clone: This specimen includes other DNA sequences encoding the same CDR3. CDR3: CASSLGGGQPQHF. CDR3 sequence (DNA): TGCGCCAGCAGCTTGGGAGGGGGCCAGCCCCAGCATTTT. V gene TRBV5-1 combines with J gene TRBJ1-5; 7 bases match TRBD1. The CDR3 totals 13 residues. Germline trimming cut 0 bases from V and 7 bases from J; bases unmatched to any gene: 1. Germline-derived CDR1 and CDR2 are SGHRS and YFSETQ.

V is TRBV18 and J is TRBJ2-7; tentatively, D is TRBD1 (5 bases). Germline CDR1 is KGHSH and CDR2 is LQKENI. The CDR3 spans 16 residues. V lost 4 bases, J lost 4 bases, and 20 bases lay in between. In DNA form, the CDR3 reads TGTGCCAGCTCACTCCAAGATTCTTCAGGGCCGTACGAGCAGTACTTC. Its protein product is CASSLQDSSGPYEQYF.

This clone was observed a single time. V usage is TRBV9 and J usage is TRBJ2-7; D tentatively reads TRBD1 or TRBD2 (6 bases each). Germline loops: CDR1 SGDLS, CDR2 YYNGEE. The CDR3 is made up of 14 amino acids. V gave up 4 bases and J gave up 3 bases, with 14 bases separating them. The CDR3 DNA sequence: TGTGCCAGCAGCCCTAGGGGGGCAGGCTACGAGCAGTACTTC. Protein sequence: CASSPRGAGYEQYF.

The chain couples TRBV11-2 to TRBJ2-5; no clear D gene. Trimming pared 5 bases from V and 1 base from J, leaving 8 bases between. Germline loops: CDR1 SGHAT, CDR2 FQNNGV. The CDR3 runs 13 residues. The CDR3 loop is CASSPRVQETQYF. DNA for the CDR3: TGTGCCAGCAGCCCTCGGGTCCAAGAGACCCAGTACTTC.

This clone has just a few counts. The V and J genes are TRBV29-1 and TRBJ1-2; a weak D match, TRBD1 (5 bases). CDR1 and CDR2 from the germline V gene are SQVTM and ANQGSEA. CDR3 size: 13 residues. V lost 6 bases and J lost 8, with 19 bases in between. The CDR3 nucleotides are TGCAGCGTAGTTGGACAAGGAGCATGGGGCTACACCTTC. This gives the protein CSVVGQGAWGYTF.

As DNA, the CDR3 is TGTGCCAGCAGTATGAATCCTGGCAATCAGCCCCAGCATTTT. Its protein product is CASSMNPGNQPQHF. This chain uses TRBV6-4 with TRBJ1-5; no reliable D call. CDR1 is MRHNA and CDR2 is SNTAGT in the germline V gene. Trimming pared 5 bases from V and 2 bases from J, leaving 10 bases between. This CDR3 is 14 amino acids long.

V and J are TRBV19 and TRBJ2-2; TRBD2 aligns across 12 bases. V shed 9 bases, J shed 5 bases, and the junction held 10 bases outside the gene matches. The CDR3 extends over 16 amino acids. Per the germline V gene, CDR1 is LNHDA and CDR2 is SQIVND (reference sequence). The CDR3 region has the DNA TGTGCCAGCCTTCGCTCGACTAGCGGGAGAACCGGGGAGCTGTTTTTT. Amino acid sequence: CASLRSTSGRTGELFF.

The sample holds a few counts of this clone. This chain links TRBV19 with TRBJ1-2; 9 bases are a match to TRBD1. The V segment lost 3 bases and the J segment 0 bases; nucleotides outside the gene matches: 5. Germline CDR1 and CDR2: LNHDA and SQIVND (reference sequence). There are 16 residues in the CDR3. The CDR3 coding sequence is TGTGCCAGTAGTATCGACAGGGGGTCCGCTAACTATGGCTACACCTTC. Translated, it gives CASSIDRGSANYGYTF.

The chain couples TRBV9 to TRBJ1-2; 7 bases align to TRBD1. The CDR3 length is 13 residues. V gave up 4 bases and J gave up 3 bases; unmatched junction bases: 3. Germline V gives CDR1 SGDLS, CDR2 YYNGEE. The DNA of the CDR3 is TGTGCCAGCAGCCCCAGGGGGGACTATGGCTACACCTTC. Amino acids: CASSPRGDYGYTF.

V and J are TRBV19 and TRBJ1-2, with D maybe TRBD1 (6 bases). Trimming cost V 3 bases and J 6 bases, with 20 bases left between them. The CDR3 has 16 amino acids. From germline, CDR1 is LNHDA and CDR2 SQIVND (reference sequence). The CDR3 coding sequence is TGTGCCAGTAGTATGCCCCCTAGGGGGGGCGCAGATGGCTACACCTTC. Translating it yields CASSMPPRGGADGYTF.

This clone was seen a handful of times. Written as DNA, the CDR3 is TGCGCCAGCAGACCAGGGGGGGTTAATGAAAAACTGTTTTTT. This translates into CASRPGGVNEKLFF. The chain couples TRBV5-1 to TRBJ1-4, with TRBD1 identical over 7 bases. The CDR3 contains 14 residues. Trimming removed 5 bases from V and 4 bases from J; junction bases left unmatched: 5. Germline V gene data show CDR1 as SGHRS and CDR2 as YFSETQ. The whole variable domain, filled in from reference TRBV5-1 and TRBJ1-4, reads KAGVTQTPRYLIKTRGQQVTLSCSPISGHRSVSWYQQTPGQGLQFLFEYFSETQRNKGNFPGRFSGRQFSNSRSEMNVSTLELGDSALYLCASRPGGVNEKLFFGSGTQLSVL.

The V gene is TRBV19, the J gene TRBJ1-2; TRBD1 is a possible D gene (5 bases). Germline CDR1 is LNHDA and CDR2 is SQIVND (reference sequence). The CDR3 runs 12 residues. Trimming pared 6 bases from V and 8 bases from J, leaving 13 bases between. This chain's CDR3 is CASSPDRFGYTF. The CDR3 DNA sequence: TGTGCCAGTAGCCCCGACAGATTCGGCTACACCTTC.

This clone was found once. In DNA form, the CDR3 reads TGTGCCAGCATGCTGGGACAGGGGAACACTGAAGCTTTCTTT. Protein sequence: CASMLGQGNTEAFF. J is TRBJ1-1 and V is TRBV6-6; 9 bases are shared with TRBD1. This CDR3 has 14 residues. Germline CDR1 reads MNHNY; CDR2 reads SVGAGI (reference sequence). The V segment lost 7 bases and the J segment 1 base; nucleotides outside the gene matches: 4.

The V and J genes are TRBV19 and TRBJ1-1; D ambiguous. V was cut by 5 bases and J by 3 bases, with 10 bases left in between. Germline V CDR1 and CDR2: LNHDA, SQIVND (reference sequence). CDR3 size: 13 residues. This CDR3 is CASSPGGYTEAFF. For the CDR3, the DNA is TGTGCCAGTAGTCCCGGCGGATACACTGAAGCTTTCTTT.

V is TRBV4-1 and J is TRBJ2-5; 9 bases align to TRBD1. The J segment lost 4 bases and the V segment lost 3 bases, leaving 3 bases of the junction unmatched. CDR1 MGHRA and CDR2 YSYEKL come from the germline V gene. This CDR3 spans 14 amino acids. The CDR3 loop reads CASSQGTGTETQYF. CDR3 in DNA: TGCGCCAGCAGCCAGGGGACAGGGACAGAGACCCAGTACTTC.

V usage is TRBV5-4 and J usage is TRBJ1-4, with 7 positions matching TRBD1. The J segment lost 0 bases and the V segment lost 5 bases, leaving 4 bases of the junction unmatched. Germline V gene lookup returns CDR1 SGHNT and CDR2 YYREEE (reference sequence). There are 15 residues in the CDR3. The CDR3 protein is CASRSGQATNEKLFF. CDR3 DNA: TGTGCCAGCAGATCCGGACAGGCAACTAATGAAAAACTGTTTTTT.

The DNA of the CDR3 is TGTGCCAGCAGCTTCGACAGAAACTATGGCTACACCTTC. Amino acids: CASSFDRNYGYTF. This chain links TRBV7-2 with TRBJ1-2; D is possibly TRBD1 (5 bases). The CDR3 covers 13 residues. Trimming shortened V by 3 bases and J by 2 bases, and 7 bases separated the two germline ends. Germline V lookup: CDR1 SGHTA, CDR2 FQGNSA.

The V call is TRBV5-1, the J call TRBJ2-3; the D call may be TRBD1 or TRBD2 (5 bases each). The germline V gene encodes CDR1 SGHRS and CDR2 YFSETQ. The V and J ends lost 4 bases and 3 bases respectively, with 18 bases between them. The CDR3 has 16 residues. The CDR3 coding sequence is TGCGCCAGCAGCCCATCCCGGGACGGACAAACAGATACGCAGTATTTT. This encodes CASSPSRDGQTDTQYF.

The rearrangement joins TRBV7-2 to TRBJ2-2, with 8 bases lining up with TRBD2. V lost 4 bases to trimming and J lost 2 bases; unmatched junction nucleotides: 9. Looked up from germline, CDR1 is SGHTA and CDR2 is FQGNSA. The CDR3 extends over 17 amino acids. The CDR3 bases are TGTGCCAGCAGCTCTACTACTAGCGGACTAAACACCGGGGAGCTGTTTTTT. Translation gives CASSSTTSGLNTGELFF.